One and the same sample provided the 28 T cell receptor beta chains below, sequenced in a study of early T cells in non-severe SARS-CoV-2 infection. MiXCR, applied by TCRdb to the 5' RACE reads, yields one record per CDR3 protein. Here the sample spans more than 20,000 distinct CDR3 sequences, roughly 4% being singletons. The material sequenced was whole blood. The receptors originated from an adult who was a healthcare worker with PCR-confirmed SARS-CoV-2 infection or an uninfected control (not recorded which).

This clonotype has ten or more counts. The rearrangement joins TRBV12-3 or TRBV12-4 to TRBJ1-1; D not certain. This CDR3 has 16 residues. Trimming took 3 bases from V and 0 from J, leaving 14 bases between them. The CDR3 reads CASSLWTGGLNTEAFF. DNA for the CDR3: TGTGCCAGCAGTTTGTGGACGGGAGGGCTGAACACTGAAGCTTTCTTT.

This clonotype was recorded once. Mismatch with germline at one junction end may stem from a read error. The rearrangement uses TRBV14 and TRBJ2-5, with 9 bases lining up with TRBD1. In germline, CDR1 is SGHDN, CDR2 FVKESK. CDR3 length: 15 amino acids. CDR3 coding DNA: TGTGCCAGCAACCAATTCCGGGACAGGGTAGAGACCCAGTACTTC. Residues: CASNQFRDRVETQYF. Filled out from reference TRBV14 and TRBJ2-5, the complete variable domain reads EAGVTQFPSHSVIEKGQTVTLRCDPISGHDNLYWYRRVMGKEIKFLLHFVKESKQDESGMPNNRFLAERTGGTYSTLKVQPAELEDSGVYFCASNQFRDRVETQYFGPGTRLLVL.

This clonotype was seen at least ten times. This rearrangement joins TRBV11-2 to TRBJ2-1, with 8 bases aligning to TRBD2. CDR1 is SGHAT and CDR2 is FQNNGV in the germline V gene. This CDR3 has 14 amino acids. Trimming cost V 4 bases and J 6 bases; bases outside gene matches: 5. The CDR3 DNA is TGTGCCAGCAGCTCCCCGGGACTAGGCAATGAGCAGTTCTTC. Encoded protein: CASSSPGLGNEQFF.

This clonotype is medium-sized (0.01 to 0.1%). The genes are TRBV15 and TRBJ2-2; 10 bases map to TRBD2. The CDR3 loop spans 17 amino acids. Germline V CDR1 and CDR2: LNHNV, YYDKDF (reference sequence). Trimming cost V 1 base and J 1 base; bases outside gene matches: 3. CDR3 in DNA: TGTGCCACCAGCAGAGCTCGACTAGCGGGGAACACCGGGGAGCTGTTTTTT. Protein product: CATSRARLAGNTGELFF.

This clonotype came up many times. The genes are TRBV6-1 and TRBJ1-2; D gene ambiguous. The CDR3 sequence is 15 residues long. Trimming stripped 2 bases from V and 3 bases from J, with 13 bases between. Germline CDR1 and CDR2: MNHNS and SASEGT. This CDR3 is CASSESVGSYYGYTF. The DNA of the CDR3 is TGTGCCAGCAGTGAATCTGTGGGAAGCTACTATGGCTACACCTTC.

This clonotype appeared a few times. J is TRBJ2-2 and V is TRBV5-6, with TRBD2 matching over 8 bases. Germline CDR1 reads SGHDT; CDR2 reads YYEEEE. The CDR3 is 15 residues long. The junction had 6 bases not matched to a gene; V was cut back by 3 bases and J by 5 bases. This CDR3 reads CASSSGLALTGELFF. DNA of the CDR3: TGTGCCAGCAGCTCCGGACTAGCTTTAACCGGGGAGCTGTTTTTT.

In its sample, this clonotype was seen many times. The J gene is TRBJ1-5, the V gene TRBV7-9; no definite D call. Trimming left V 4 bases short and J 7 bases short, with 8 bases between. The length of the CDR3 is 12 residues. CDR1 and CDR2 (germline): SEHNR, FQNEAQ (reference sequence). Here the CDR3 DNA reads TGTGCCAGCAGCTCCAACGCCCAGCCCCAGCATTTT. It encodes CASSSNAQPQHF.

J is TRBJ2-1 and V is TRBV28; TRBD2 matches at 11 bases. The CDR3 sequence is 16 residues long. CDR1 is MDHEN, CDR2 SYDVKM, per germline. V shed 5 bases and J 3 bases; nucleotides not matched to a gene: 6. The CDR3 bases are TGTGCCAGCAGTCCCCAGACTAGCGGGAACTACAATGAGCAGTTCTTC. The encoded protein is CASSPQTSGNYNEQFF.

This clonotype was picked up many times. The chain uses TRBV29-1 and TRBJ2-3, with D possibly matching TRBD2 (6 bases). CDR3 length equals 14 residues. Germline CDR1 SQVTM, CDR2 ANQGSEA. Deletions cut 4 bases from V and 10 bases from J, with 21 bases between. The CDR3 sequence: CSVVSGRARGAQYF. CDR3 in DNA: TGCAGCGTTGTAAGCGGGCGTGCTAGAGGTGCGCAGTATTTT.

The sample holds many counts of this clonotype. Written as DNA, the CDR3 is TGTGCCAGCAGCCCCGAGGAGAACACTGAAGCTTTCTTT. It translates to CASSPEENTEAFF. The J gene is TRBJ1-1, the V gene TRBV7-9; D gene uncertain. Germline CDR1 SEHNR, CDR2 FQNEAQ (reference sequence). Trimming stripped 5 bases from V and 1 base from J, with 8 bases between. The CDR3 spans 13 residues.

This clonotype came up a few times. The chain combines TRBV7-6 with TRBJ1-1; D gene uncertain. CDR1 SGHVS and CDR2 FNYEAQ come from the germline V gene. There are 13 residues in the CDR3. The V end was cut by 3 bases, the J end by 1 base, with 6 bases between. CDR3 region: CASSLSGNTEAFF. The CDR3 DNA sequence: TGTGCCAGCAGCTTGAGTGGGAACACTGAAGCTTTCTTT.

This clonotype occurred a few times. V usage is TRBV28 and J usage is TRBJ2-7; D might be TRBD2 (5 bases). Between the trimmed V and J ends, which lost 4 bases and 3 bases, there was a span of 16 bases. Germline V lookup: CDR1 MDHEN, CDR2 SYDVKM. The length of the CDR3 is 15 residues. In nucleotides, the CDR3 is TGTGCCAGCAGTTCCCTCGGGGATCCTAACTACGAGCAGTACTTC. Translated, it gives CASSSLGDPNYEQYF.

This clonotype appeared many times. For the CDR3, the DNA is TGTGCCAGCAGCGTTCCGCTTGGGACTAGCGGGAGATTTACCACCGGGGAGCTGTTTTTT. Protein sequence: CASSVPLGTSGRFTTGELFF. The chain has TRBV9 and TRBJ2-2, with TRBD2 matching 14 bases. CDR3 length equals 20 residues. J lost 4 bases, V lost 2 bases, and 13 bases had no gene match. Germline values: CDR1 SGDLS, CDR2 YYNGEE.

The CDR3 region has the DNA TGTGCCAGCAGTTTGGTCACCGGGACAGGGGATGGCTACACCTTC. Translating it yields CASSLVTGTGDGYTF. The rearrangement joins TRBV27 to TRBJ1-2; the match to TRBD1 covers 10 bases. Per germline, CDR1 MNHEY and CDR2 SMNVEV (reference sequence). This CDR3 contains 15 residues. V was clipped by 3 bases and J by 6 bases; unmatched bases: 7.

The genes are TRBV7-9 and TRBJ2-7; D perhaps matches TRBD2 (6 bases). V was shortened by 1 base and J by 0 bases, with 16 bases between the two germline ends. This CDR3 region has 17 residues. CDR1 is SEHNR and CDR2 is FQNEAQ in the germline V gene (reference sequence). The CDR3 DNA reads TGTGCCAGCAGCTTAGGGGTCGCGGGGTTTAGCTCCTACGAGCAGTACTTC. Its protein is CASSLGVAGFSSYEQYF.

This clonotype has a count of ten or more. The chain has TRBV24-1 and TRBJ2-7, with TRBD1 matching over 7 bases. V lost 3 bases, J lost 0 bases, and 7 bases stayed unmatched. Germline V gene data show CDR1 as KGHDR and CDR2 as SFDVKD. This CDR3 is 16 amino acids long. CDR3 protein: CATSDPRTGRSYEQYF. CDR3 DNA sequence: TGTGCCACCAGTGATCCTAGGACAGGCCGCTCCTACGAGCAGTACTTC.

The table lists this clonotype with many counts. This chain joins TRBV6-5 and TRBJ2-7; D call uncertain. The V gene's germline CDR1 is MNHEY and CDR2 SVGAGI. This CDR3 comprises 17 residues. V lost 4 bases, J lost 1 base, and 20 bases lay in between. The CDR3 is CASSWGRPSGRSYEQYF. The CDR3 DNA is TGTGCCAGCAGTTGGGGAAGGCCCTCCGGACGTTCCTACGAGCAGTACTTC.

This clonotype was seen many times. The J gene is TRBJ2-2, the V gene TRBV24-1; D gene uncertain. Germline V CDR1 and CDR2: KGHDR, SFDVKD. The CDR3 sequence is 12 residues long. Trimming left V 1 base short and J 6 bases short, with 2 bases between. CDR3 DNA: TGTGCCACCAGTGATTTTCCCGGGGAGCTGTTTTTT. Protein: CATSDFPGELFF.

This clonotype was detected many times. This chain connects TRBV20-1 to TRBJ2-1; D ambiguous. The germline V gene encodes CDR1 DFQATT and CDR2 SNEGSKA (reference sequence). The CDR3 sequence is 15 residues long. Trimming took off 0 bases at V and 0 bases at J, with 9 bases between the two ends. The CDR3 coding sequence is TGCAGTGCTAGAGATGTCAAAGCCTCCTACAATGAGCAGTTCTTC. Translated: CSARDVKASYNEQFF.

A few counts support this clonotype. The chain carries TRBV7-9 and TRBJ2-1, with 9 bases identical to TRBD1. In germline, CDR1 is SEHNR, CDR2 FQNEAQ (reference sequence). CDR3 length equals 18 residues. Trimming took 5 bases from V and 6 from J; bases not matched to a gene: 17. The CDR3 coding sequence is TGTGCCAGCAGCCGTACTCTTCTGAGGGACAGGGCTCTCAATGAGCAGTTCTTC. Translating gives CASSRTLLRDRALNEQFF. The entire variable domain, with the rest obtained from reference TRBV7-9 and TRBJ2-1, is as follows: DTGVSQNPRHKITKRGQNVTFRCDPISEHNRLYWYRQTLGQGPEFLTYFQNEAQLEKSRLLSDRFSAERPKGSFSTLEIQRTEQGDSAMYLCASSRTLLRDRALNEQFFGPGTRLTVL.

The chain links TRBV5-6 to TRBJ1-5, with D unresolved. V was pared by 0 bases and J by 3 bases, with 10 bases between. Germline V lookup: CDR1 SGHDT, CDR2 YYEEEE. The CDR3 runs to 15 residues. The CDR3 sequence is CASSLEGADNQPQHF. The CDR3 bases are TGTGCCAGCAGCTTGGAAGGTGCCGACAATCAGCCCCAGCATTTT.

This clonotype is categorized as medium-sized (0.01 to 0.1%). CDR3 sequence (DNA): TGTGCCAGCAGAATGGGACAGGGAAGAACTGAAGCTTTCTTT. Translated, it gives CASRMGQGRTEAFF. V gene TRBV12-3 or TRBV12-4 combines with J gene TRBJ1-1, with 9 bases aligning to TRBD1. This CDR3 contains 14 residues. V lost 6 bases, J lost 5 bases, and 7 bases stayed unmatched.

This clonotype was counted many times. The J gene is TRBJ1-6, the V gene TRBV7-2; D may be TRBD1 (6 bases). The length of the CDR3 is 13 residues. Trimming took 10 bases from V and 5 from J, leaving 12 bases between them. Germline V gene data show CDR1 as SGHTA and CDR2 as FQGNSA. CDR3 amino acids: CATGGGHNSPLHF. The CDR3, as DNA: TGTGCCACCGGGGGGGGGCATAATTCACCCCTCCACTTT.

The J gene is TRBJ2-1, the V gene TRBV5-1, with D possibly called TRBD1 or TRBD2 (5 bases each). The CDR3 runs 13 residues. The germline V gene has CDR1 SGHRS and CDR2 YFSETQ. Trimming took 0 bases from V and 10 from J, leaving 11 bases between them. Here the CDR3 reads CASSLEGRWEQFF. CDR3 sequence (DNA): TGCGCCAGCAGCTTGGAGGGACGCTGGGAGCAGTTCTTC.

Ten or more counts support this clonotype. The chain combines TRBV7-3 with TRBJ2-2, with 8 bases matching TRBD1. Germline assignment: CDR1 SGHTA and CDR2 FQGTGA. With 5 bases clipped from V and 6 bases from J, the junction kept 11 bases outside the gene matches. The CDR3 length is 16 residues. CDR3 nucleotide sequence: TGTGCCAGCAGCCGGGACAGGAGGGGTACGGCCGGGGAGCTGTTTTTT. Amino acid sequence: CASSRDRRGTAGELFF.

This clonotype showed up many times. The rearrangement joins TRBV30 to TRBJ2-1, with D perhaps matching TRBD1 (6 bases). CDR1 is GTSNPN and CDR2 is SVGIG in the germline V gene (reference sequence). Trimming shortened V by 3 bases and J by 0 bases, and 9 bases separated the two germline ends. The CDR3 contains 14 residues. Written as DNA, the CDR3 is TGTGCCTGGAGCGGACAGAACTCCTACAATGAGCAGTTCTTC. Protein: CAWSGQNSYNEQFF.

This clonotype showed up many times. The chain combines TRBV7-6 with TRBJ1-5; D may be TRBD1 (5 bases). Trimming shortened V by 4 bases and J by 8 bases, and 15 bases separated the two germline ends. This CDR3 region has 14 residues. CDR1 SGHVS and CDR2 FNYEAQ come from the germline V gene. The CDR3 DNA reads TGTGCCAGCAGCTCCCAGGGTCCAGCGGAGCCCCAGCATTTT. It yields the protein CASSSQGPAEPQHF.

This rearrangement joins TRBV6-6 to TRBJ2-2; 11 nucleotides match TRBD2. The germline gives CDR1 MNHNY, CDR2 SVGAGI (reference sequence). The trim removed 5 bases at V and 9 bases at J, leaving 11 bases unmatched. The CDR3 contains 16 residues. CDR3 nucleotide sequence: TGTGCCAGCAGTCCCAGGGTAGCGGGAGGGCCCCGGGAGCTGTTTTTT. It is translated as CASSPRVAGGPRELFF.